The 26 T cell receptor beta chains reported below all come from one sample, sequenced in a study of T cells in Graves' hyperthyroidism and ophthalmopathy. Amplification of TCR beta CDR3 regions was performed using RNA transcripts as template. The primer set for the first-round RT-PCR of the TCR CDR3 was HTBI. TCRdb ran MiXCR on the multiplex PCR reads and lists one entry per CDR3 protein. The sample carries 400,000 to 550,000 distinct CDR3 sequences, about 15% recorded once. Sequenced: blood. The receptors were gathered from a woman younger than 35 with Graves' hyperthyroidism.

Ten or more counts support this clonotype. The genes are TRBV12-3 or TRBV12-4 and TRBJ1-3; possibly TRBD1 for D (5 bases). Trimming cost V 4 bases and J 0 bases, with 13 bases left between them. The CDR3 totals 16 residues. The CDR3 here is CASSSGGGTSGNTIYF. CDR3 nucleotides: TGTGCCAGCAGTTCCGGGGGGGGTACCTCTGGAAACACCATATATTTT.

The chain carries TRBV19 and TRBJ2-2, with 7 bases identical to TRBD2. V was clipped by 3 bases and J by 8 bases; unmatched bases: 6. The germline gives CDR1 LNHDA, CDR2 SQIVND (reference sequence). This CDR3 is built from 14 residues. Here the CDR3 reads CASSIDSGRGELFF. CDR3 nucleotides: TGTGCCAGTAGTATTGACTCCGGGAGGGGGGAGCTGTTTTTT.

This clonotype was counted at least ten times. The chain couples TRBV19 to TRBJ1-1; D is perhaps TRBD1 (6 bases). V was cut by 0 bases and J by 12 bases, with 14 bases left in between. Germline CDR1 LNHDA, CDR2 SQIVND (reference sequence). CDR3 length: 13 residues. The CDR3 DNA reads TGTGCCAGTAGTATAGATCAAGGGGGTTTAACTTTCTTT. This encodes CASSIDQGGLTFF.

The chain carries TRBV19 and TRBJ2-1; 10 positions match TRBD2. The CDR3 is 17 amino acids. The germline V gene has CDR1 LNHDA and CDR2 SQIVND (reference sequence). V lost 4 bases and J lost 1; bases outside the gene matches: 7. This CDR3 reads CASSTRTSGTSYNEQFF. The DNA for the CDR3 is TGTGCCAGTAGTACGAGGACTAGCGGTACTTCCTACAATGAGCAGTTCTTC.

J is TRBJ2-6 and V is TRBV9; D gene ambiguous. The CDR3 extends over 18 amino acids. Trimming shortened V by 3 bases and J by 1 base, and 17 bases separated the two germline ends. The germline CDR1 and CDR2 sequences are SGDLS and YYNGEE. In DNA, the CDR3 is TGTGCCAGCAGCGCACGGGTCCCGGGCTCGTCTGGGGCCAACGTCCTGACTTTC. Its translation is CASSARVPGSSGANVLTF.

In this sample, this clonotype turned up many times. V gene TRBV12-3 or TRBV12-4 combines with J gene TRBJ2-5; D may be TRBD1 (5 bases). Trimming removed 4 bases from V and 0 bases from J, with 9 bases in between. CDR3 size: 14 residues. The CDR3 coding sequence is TGTGCCAGCAGTTGGCTAGGGGACCAAGAGACCCAGTACTTC. Its translation: CASSWLGDQETQYF.

The sample holds many counts of this clonotype. The rearrangement links TRBV3-1 to TRBJ1-5, with D maybe TRBD1 (5 bases). The germline V gene encodes CDR1 LGHDT and CDR2 YNNKEL (reference sequence). Trimming pared 1 base from V and 4 bases from J, leaving 11 bases between. The CDR3 spans 15 residues. In nucleotides, the CDR3 is TGTGCCAGCAGCCAAGCATCACAGGCGAATCAGCCCCAGCATTTT. The encoded protein is CASSQASQANQPQHF.

This clonotype was seen at least ten times. The rearrangement links TRBV5-1 to TRBJ2-3; TRBD2 aligns across 9 bases. The CDR3 runs to 15 residues. V shed 3 bases and J 2 bases; nucleotides not matched to a gene: 4. CDR1 SGHRS and CDR2 YFSETQ come from the germline V gene. The CDR3 nucleotides are TGCGCCAGCAGCTCCCTAGCGGGGTACACAGATACGCAGTATTTT. This sequence encodes CASSSLAGYTDTQYF. Drawing the rest from reference TRBV5-1 and TRBJ2-3, the complete variable domain is KAGVTQTPRYLIKTRGQQVTLSCSPISGHRSVSWYQQTPGQGLQFLFEYFSETQRNKGNFPGRFSGRQFSNSRSEMNVSTLELGDSALYLCASSSLAGYTDTQYFGPGTRLTVL.

This clonotype was observed many times. This chain joins TRBV28 and TRBJ2-7, with D perhaps matching TRBD2 (5 bases). V lost 3 bases and J 4 bases, leaving 7 bases between the germline ends. The CDR3 spans 12 residues. Germline V gene data show CDR1 as MDHEN and CDR2 as SYDVKM. The CDR3 here is CASSFSGYEQYF. Here the CDR3 DNA reads TGTGCCAGCAGTTTCTCGGGGTACGAGCAGTACTTC.

This clonotype was counted many times. This chain links TRBV11-2 with TRBJ1-5, with TRBD1 identical over 11 bases. With V trimmed by 3 bases and J by 2 bases, 3 bases remained unmatched. Germline V gene sequence: CDR1 SGHAT, CDR2 FQNNGV. This CDR3 is 16 amino acids long. The CDR3 DNA reads TGTGCCAGCAGCTTGGGGACAGGGGGTCGCAATCAGCCCCAGCATTTT. Protein: CASSLGTGGRNQPQHF. The full variable domain, with the rest looked up from reference TRBV11-2 and TRBJ1-5, is EAGVAQSPRYKIIEKRQSVAFWCNPISGHATLYWYQQILGQGPKLLIQFQNNGVVDDSQLPKDRFSAERLKGVDSTLKIQPAKLEDSAVYLCASSLGTGGRNQPQHFGDGTRLSIL.

Ten or more counts support this clonotype. The chain uses TRBV2 and TRBJ1-4; a weak D match, TRBD1 (5 bases). Germline V gene sequence: CDR1 SNHLY, CDR2 FYNNEI. The CDR3 spans 12 residues. Deletions cut 9 bases from V and 3 bases from J, with 8 bases between. This CDR3 reads CASDRPNEKLFF. As DNA, the CDR3 is TGTGCCAGTGACAGACCTAATGAAAAACTGTTTTTT. Combining the CDR3 with reference TRBV2 and TRBJ1-4 gives the whole variable domain EPEVTQTPSHQVTQMGQEVILRCVPISNHLYFYWYRQILGQKVEFLVSFYNNEISEKSEIFDDQFSVERPDGSNFTLKIRSTKLEDSAMYFCASDRPNEKLFFGSGTQLSVL.

This clonotype was detected many times. The V gene is TRBV19, the J gene TRBJ1-1; D might be TRBD1 (6 bases). This CDR3 is built from 13 residues. Germline V lookup: CDR1 LNHDA, CDR2 SQIVND (reference sequence). Trimming removed 3 bases from V and 5 bases from J, with 10 bases in between. CDR3 DNA sequence: TGTGCCAGTAGTATGGGGGCGCGGACTGAAGCTTTCTTT. It specifies CASSMGARTEAFF.

This clonotype was found many times. The rearrangement joins TRBV6-2 or TRBV6-3 to TRBJ2-5, with unresolved D. Looked up from germline, CDR1 is MNHEY and CDR2 is SVGEGT. The CDR3 has 12 residues. V lost 3 bases and J lost 4, with 6 bases in between. As DNA, the CDR3 is TGTGCCAGCAGTTATACAGCAGAGACCCAGTACTTC. Its protein is CASSYTAETQYF.

This clonotype was seen a few times. The chain links TRBV5-6 to TRBJ2-1; 10 positions agree with TRBD2. The CDR3 covers 17 residues. Losses at the gene ends were 2 bases for V and 9 bases for J; bases not matched to a gene: 14. The germline gives CDR1 SGHDT, CDR2 YYEEEE. The CDR3 region has the DNA TGTGCCAGCAGCTTCGAGGGCCTAGCGGGGGTCTTTCGTGAGCAGTTCTTC. It is translated as CASSFEGLAGVFREQFF. The full variable domain, in which reference TRBV5-6 and TRBJ2-1 provide the parts outside the CDR3, is DAGVTQSPTHLIKTRGQQVTLRCSPKSGHDTVSWYQQALGQGPQFIFQYYEEEERQRGNFPDRFSGHQFPNYSSELNVNALLLGDSALYLCASSFEGLAGVFREQFFGPGTRLTVL.

This clonotype was detected only a few times. The chain couples TRBV7-2 to TRBJ1-3; 7 bases agree with TRBD1. Trimming at V came to 6 bases and at J to 2 bases, leaving 7 bases not matched to a gene. The CDR3 spans 15 residues. Germline CDR1 reads SGHTA; CDR2 reads FQGNSA. The CDR3 region has the DNA TGTGCCAGCAGATCTCAGGGACAGACTGGAAACACCATATATTTT. Residues: CASRSQGQTGNTIYF. The full variable domain, completed using reference TRBV7-2 and TRBJ1-3, is GAGVSQSPSNKVTEKGKDVELRCDPISGHTALYWYRQSLGQGLEFLIYFQGNSAPDKSGLPSDRFSAERTGGSVSTLTIQRTQQEDSAVYLCASRSQGQTGNTIYFGEGSWLTVV.

The chain combines TRBV7-9 with TRBJ2-7, with no clear D. Trimming took off 5 bases at V and 5 bases at J, with 10 bases between the two ends. Germline loops: CDR1 SEHNR, CDR2 FQNEAQ (reference sequence). The CDR3 has 12 amino acids. CDR3 residues: CASSLSMDEQYF. The CDR3 DNA sequence: TGTGCCAGCAGCCTATCCATGGACGAGCAGTACTTC.

This clonotype was detected a few times. The chain has TRBV30 and TRBJ2-7, with 7 nucleotides matching TRBD1. V was clipped by 2 bases and J by 0 bases; unmatched bases: 7. This CDR3 contains 15 residues. The germline gives CDR1 GTSNPN, CDR2 SVGIG (reference sequence). CDR3 nucleotide sequence: TGTGCCTGGAGTCCCCCGGGACAGTCCTCCTACGAGCAGTACTTC. Amino acid sequence: CAWSPPGQSSYEQYF.

This clonotype was counted only a few times. The chain has TRBV20-1 and TRBJ1-5; 8 positions agree with TRBD1. Per the germline V gene, CDR1 is DFQATT and CDR2 is SNEGSKA (reference sequence). The CDR3 consists of 17 residues. Unmatched junction bases numbered 12, after V lost 5 bases and J lost 0 bases. CDR3: CSAPGTGSGDSNQPQHF. CDR3 bases: TGCAGTGCTCCGGGGACAGGCTCCGGGGATAGCAATCAGCCCCAGCATTTT.

In this sample, this clonotype turned up once. The rearrangement links TRBV9 to TRBJ1-3; weak D call: TRBD1 (5 bases). Germline CDR1 is SGDLS and CDR2 is YYNGEE. V dropped 0 bases and J dropped 0 bases, with 7 bases sitting between them. CDR3 length equals 15 residues. The DNA of the CDR3 is TGTGCCAGCAGCGTAGGGGGGGACTCTGGAAACACCATATATTTT. This translates into CASSVGGDSGNTIYF.

This clonotype was found a few times. Here the CDR3 DNA reads TGCGCCAGCAGCCCTGGACTAGCGGGCGCAAACCACTACAATGAGCAGTTCTTC. Protein: CASSPGLAGANHYNEQFF. The chain couples TRBV5-1 to TRBJ2-1; 11 bases match TRBD2. The junction had 12 bases not matched to a gene; V was cut back by 4 bases and J by 3 bases. Germline CDR1 is SGHRS and CDR2 is YFSETQ. The CDR3 is 18 residues long.

This clonotype was counted between two and nine times. The genes are TRBV6-1 and TRBJ1-5; no definite D call. Germline CDR1 MNHNS, CDR2 SASEGT. V was cut by 5 bases and J by 3 bases, with 8 bases left in between. The CDR3 totals 13 residues. Here the CDR3 DNA reads TGTGCCAGCAGTACAAAAGTCAATCAGCCCCAGCATTTT. Translating it yields CASSTKVNQPQHF.

This clonotype was picked up a small number of times. The chain has TRBV5-1 and TRBJ2-1; weak D call: TRBD2 (6 bases). V was clipped by 4 bases and J by 8 bases, with 10 bases between them. The CDR3 runs 12 residues. The germline CDR1 and CDR2 sequences are SGHRS and YFSETQ. DNA of the CDR3: TGCGCCAGCAGCCAGACTAGTGATGAGCAGTTCTTC. Residues: CASSQTSDEQFF.

This clonotype was counted at least ten times. V usage is TRBV19 and J usage is TRBJ1-1; D is possibly TRBD1 (5 bases). The CDR3 sequence is 15 residues long. Trimming removed 2 bases at V and 1 base at J, with 11 bases between. Germline V gives CDR1 LNHDA, CDR2 SQIVND (reference sequence). In DNA form, the CDR3 reads TGTGCCAGTAGTATACCGACAGAGTCGAACACTGAAGCTTTCTTT. It encodes CASSIPTESNTEAFF.

The V and J genes are TRBV29-1 and TRBJ2-1; D is possibly TRBD2 (5 bases). Between the trimmed V and J ends, which lost 4 bases and 2 bases, there was a span of 15 bases. This CDR3 has 15 amino acids. Per germline, CDR1 SQVTM and CDR2 ANQGSEA. CDR3 sequence (DNA): TGCAGCGTTGCCTCCACGGGGAACACCTACAATGAGCAGTTCTTC. Protein: CSVASTGNTYNEQFF.

This clonotype was seen a few times. This chain uses TRBV10-2 with TRBJ2-7, with 7 bases lining up with TRBD2. V was pared by 4 bases and J by 6 bases, with 12 bases of the junction left unmatched. Germline V gives CDR1 WSHSY, CDR2 SAAADI. This CDR3 region has 15 residues. CDR3 amino acids: CASSGVGGSPLEQYV. Written as DNA, the CDR3 is TGCGCCAGCAGTGGCGTTGGCGGGAGCCCCCTCGAGCAGTACGTC.

The V call is TRBV20-1, the J call TRBJ2-1, with 7 bases that match TRBD2. Germline V gives CDR1 DFQATT, CDR2 SNEGSKA (reference sequence). The V gene end was trimmed by 6 bases and the J gene end by 0 bases; junction bases not matched to a gene: 14. The CDR3 totals 17 residues. CDR3 region: CSAPTWEGGNSYNEQFF. The DNA for the CDR3 is TGCAGTGCACCTACGTGGGAGGGAGGCAACTCCTACAATGAGCAGTTCTTC.